What follows are 18 T cell receptor beta chains derived from one specimen sequenced in a study of blood T cell repertoires in COVID-19 (TCRdb year 2020). To prepare the library, the immunoSEQ multiplex PCR assay was applied. Held by TCRdb, this immuneACCESS table contains in-frame sequences only and omits some clones. Under half of the omission traces to an unresolved V gene where checked; the cause of the rest is unknown. The sample has over 200,000 clones on record, 88% of them singletons. The ten largest clones capture about 0.8% of the sample. Material: peripheral blood. Every receptor here comes from a woman under 40 with acute or convalescent COVID-19.

V is TRBV6-5 and J is TRBJ2-2; 8 bases line up with TRBD2. J gave up 2 bases and V 4 bases, and 6 bases lay outside the gene matches. Germline values: CDR1 MNHEY, CDR2 SVGAGI. There are 16 residues in the CDR3. CDR3 region: CASSSELAGNTGELFF. DNA for the CDR3: TGTGCCAGCAGTTCGGAGCTAGCGGGCAACACCGGGGAGCTGTTTTTT.

The chain employs TRBV10-2 and TRBJ1-2; D unresolved. Germline CDR1 reads WSHSY; CDR2 reads SAAADI. V dropped 3 bases and J dropped 4 bases, with 12 bases sitting between them. The CDR3 contains 14 residues. The chain's CDR3 is CASSDDPGTYGYTF. Written as DNA, the CDR3 is TGCGCCAGCAGTGATGACCCGGGAACCTATGGCTACACCTTC.

The rearrangement links TRBV6-2 or TRBV6-3 to TRBJ2-1; perhaps TRBD1 as D (5 bases). The CDR3 covers 16 residues. The V gene's germline CDR1 is MNHEY and CDR2 SVGEGT. The V gene lost 5 bases and the J gene lost 7 bases, with 21 bases spanning the gap. The CDR3 DNA follows: TGTGCCAGCAGTAGACGGTTTGGGGCAGGCTCAAATGAGCAGTTCTTC. It specifies CASSRRFGAGSNEQFF.

The chain uses TRBV10-3 and TRBJ1-6, with TRBD1 matching over 8 bases. The CDR3 has 12 amino acids. J gave up 7 bases and V 11 bases, and 4 bases lay outside the gene matches. CDR1 ENHRY and CDR2 SYGVKD come from the germline V gene. CDR3: CAAGQGNSPLHF. The CDR3, as DNA: TGTGCCGCCGGACAGGGCAATTCACCCCTCCACTTT.

The genes are TRBV4-2 and TRBJ2-7; 7 nucleotides match TRBD1. This CDR3 has 15 amino acids. Germline loops: CDR1 LGHNA, CDR2 YNFKEQ. With 0 bases clipped from V and 0 bases from J, the junction kept 2 bases outside the gene matches. The CDR3 spells CASSQEWTGSYEQYF. DNA for the CDR3: TGTGCCAGCAGCCAAGAGTGGACAGGCTCCTACGAGCAGTACTTC.

V usage is TRBV13 and J usage is TRBJ1-2, with 7 positions matching TRBD1. Germline V CDR1 and CDR2: PRHDT, FYEKMQ (reference sequence). The ends lost 3 bases at V and 4 bases at J; junction bases unmatched: 8. The CDR3 loop spans 15 amino acids. CDR3 protein: CASSLGARGSYGYTF. The CDR3 coding sequence is TGTGCCAGCAGCTTGGGGGCCAGGGGGAGCTATGGCTACACCTTC. Drawing the rest from reference TRBV13 and TRBJ1-2, the complete variable domain is AAGVIQSPRHLIKEKRETATLKCYPIPRHDTVYWYQQGPGQDPQFLISFYEKMQSDKGSIPDRFSAQQFSDYHSELNMSSLELGDSALYFCASSLGARGSYGYTFGSGTRLTVV.

This chain connects TRBV11-3 to TRBJ2-1; the D is unclear. V was clipped by 0 bases and J by 6 bases, with 6 bases between them. Germline values: CDR1 SGHNT, CDR2 YENEEA. CDR3 length equals 13 residues. In nucleotides, the CDR3 is TGTGCCAGCAGCTTAGATCGAGTCAATGAGCAGTTCTTC. As protein: CASSLDRVNEQFF.

The chain couples TRBV30 to TRBJ2-7; 8 bases line up with TRBD2. The germline V gene encodes CDR1 GTSNPN and CDR2 SVGIG (reference sequence). This CDR3 is built from 14 residues. J was trimmed by 6 bases and V by 4 bases; bases with no gene match: 11. CDR3 in amino acids: CAWNFAGGPREQYF. As DNA, the CDR3 is TGTGCCTGGAATTTCGCGGGAGGCCCTCGCGAGCAGTACTTC.

The chain is built from TRBV5-1 and TRBJ2-7, with 9 bases that match TRBD2. Trimming at V came to 4 bases and at J to 4 bases, leaving 6 bases not matched to a gene. This CDR3 spans 14 amino acids. Per germline, CDR1 SGHRS and CDR2 YFSETQ. CDR3 residues: CASSPSSGEYEQYF. As DNA, the CDR3 is TGCGCCAGCAGCCCCTCTAGCGGGGAATACGAGCAGTACTTC.

V gene TRBV30 combines with J gene TRBJ2-7, with a tentative D call TRBD1 (5 bases). From germline, CDR1 is GTSNPN and CDR2 SVGIG (reference sequence). The CDR3 length is 13 residues. V shed 4 bases and J shed 1 base, with 11 bases lying between them. The CDR3 sequence: CAWMGRVSYEQYF. The CDR3 nucleotides are TGTGCCTGGATGGGCAGGGTATCCTACGAGCAGTACTTC.

The V and J genes are TRBV2 and TRBJ2-7; TRBD1 matches 7 bases. The CDR3 runs 14 residues. CDR1 is SNHLY, CDR2 FYNNEI, per germline. The trim removed 8 bases at V and 2 bases at J, leaving 9 bases unmatched. The CDR3 DNA sequence: TGTGCCAGCGCCACCTGGACAGGAACCTACGAGCAGTACTTC. Translated: CASATWTGTYEQYF.

The chain couples TRBV18 to TRBJ2-7; tentative D call: TRBD1 (6 bases). Trimming shortened V by 6 bases and J by 5 bases, and 20 bases separated the two germline ends. This CDR3 comprises 15 residues. Germline CDR1 and CDR2: KGHSH and LQKENI. This CDR3 reads CASSPFSQGAHEQYF. The CDR3 region has the DNA TGTGCCAGCTCGCCTTTTTCACAGGGAGCCCACGAGCAGTACTTC.

The chain employs TRBV6-5 and TRBJ2-1; 9 nucleotides line up with TRBD2. This CDR3 has 15 amino acids. Germline values: CDR1 MNHEY, CDR2 SVGAGI. Losses at the gene ends were 2 bases for V and 7 bases for J; bases not matched to a gene: 6. As DNA, the CDR3 is TGTGCCAGCAGTTACCGTGGGACTAGCTGGAATGAGCAGTTCTTC. This sequence encodes CASSYRGTSWNEQFF.

V gene TRBV29-1 combines with J gene TRBJ2-3, with D unclear. Germline CDR1 is SQVTM and CDR2 is ANQGSEA. The CDR3 covers 12 residues. V lost 1 base and J 1 base, leaving 3 bases between the germline ends. The chain's CDR3 is CSVEAGTDTQYF. The CDR3 DNA is TGCAGCGTTGAAGCAGGCACAGATACGCAGTATTTT.

This chain joins TRBV10-1 and TRBJ2-3; TRBD2 aligns across 9 bases. The CDR3 is made up of 17 amino acids. Germline V CDR1 and CDR2: WNHNN, SYGVQD (reference sequence). J was trimmed by 3 bases and V by 10 bases; bases with no gene match: 17. The chain's CDR3 is CATSRVAGVRRTDTQYF. CDR3 nucleotide sequence: TGCGCCACCTCGAGGGTAGCGGGAGTCAGGCGAACAGATACGCAGTATTTT.

This chain links TRBV10-3 with TRBJ1-1; TRBD1 might be the D (6 bases). The V gene lost 4 bases and the J gene lost 2 bases, with 8 bases spanning the gap. The CDR3 length is 13 residues. Germline CDR1 reads ENHRY; CDR2 reads SYGVKD. CDR3 sequence (DNA): TGTGCCATCAGTGGGACAGATAACACTGAAGCTTTCTTT. This gives the protein CAISGTDNTEAFF.

The chain is built from TRBV27 and TRBJ2-3; 8 nucleotides agree with TRBD2. J gave up 3 bases and V 3 bases, and 5 bases lay outside the gene matches. CDR3 length: 15 amino acids. Per the germline V gene, CDR1 is MNHEY and CDR2 is SMNVEV (reference sequence). The chain's CDR3 is CASSFQGGRTDTQYF. In nucleotides, the CDR3 is TGTGCCAGCAGTTTTCAGGGCGGGAGGACAGATACGCAGTATTTT.

This CDR3 is CATSDIDRPTYNEQFF. The CDR3 coding sequence is TGTGCCACCAGTGATATAGACAGACCCACCTACAATGAGCAGTTCTTC. The rearrangement joins TRBV24-1 to TRBJ2-1, with D possibly matching TRBD1 (5 bases). This CDR3 is 16 amino acids long. Deletions cut 3 bases from V and 2 bases from J, with 13 bases between. Germline CDR1 is KGHDR and CDR2 is SFDVKD.